The 4 T cell receptor beta chains below were found in one sample sequenced in a study of tumor-infiltrating lymphocytes in primary liver carcinoma. Investigators took RNA and DNA out together from roughly 21-30 mg of unsorted bulk tissue. The authors made TCR beta cDNA from around 500 ng total RNA with a constant-region primer. Slightly modified ARM-PCR, run as three nested multiplex PCR rounds, produced the TCR beta libraries. Both of the initial two PCR rounds ran for roughly 11 cycles and employed TRBV1-TRBV30 forward primers alongside a C-beta reverse primer. From the multiplex PCR reads, TCRdb called clonotypes with MiXCR, one entry per CDR3 protein. The table has 50,000 or so distinct CDR3 sequences, over 65% seen once. Sequencing was carried out using liver tumor tissue from sampling region 5. Subset here: tumor region T5, tumor centre. The receptors were gathered from a man between 40 and 49 years old with primary liver carcinoma and hepatitis B virus infection.

The genes are TRBV6-5 and TRBJ2-7; D remains ambiguous. The CDR3 contains 11 residues. CDR1 is MNHEY, CDR2 SVGAGI, per germline. Trimming took off 4 bases at V and 5 bases at J, with 6 bases between the two ends. The CDR3 region is CASSSAHEQYF. CDR3 nucleotides: TGTGCCAGCAGTTCGGCTCACGAGCAGTACTTC.

This clonotype was seen just once. Compared with germline, one end of the junction differs, possibly owing to a read error. The CDR3 nucleotides read TGTACCAGCGGCTTACACAGGGGGCCTTCACCCCTCCACTTT. Protein product: CTSGLHRGPSPLHF. This chain links TRBV11-2 with TRBJ1-6; TRBD1 agrees at 9 bases. Germline CDR1 reads SGHAT; CDR2 reads FQNNGV. The CDR3 runs to 14 residues.

The CDR3 coding sequence is TGCGCCAGCAGCATGGGGACTAACGGGAGCCCCGAGCAGTACTTC. Its protein is CASSMGTNGSPEQYF. The V gene is TRBV5-1, the J gene TRBJ2-7, with 7 bases fitting TRBD2. The CDR3 runs 15 residues. With V trimmed by 4 bases and J by 6 bases, 13 bases remained unmatched. The germline V gene has CDR1 SGHRS and CDR2 YFSETQ.

As regards this clonotype: Its ends do not fully match the called genes, so a read error is possible. The rearrangement links TRBV7-7 to TRBJ2-1; TRBD1 might be the D (5 bases). CDR3 length: 14 residues. CDR1 and CDR2 from the germline V gene are SSHAT and FNYEAQ (reference sequence). The CDR3: CASSYDSSYNERFF. DNA of the CDR3: TGTGCCAGCAGCTACGACAGCTCCTACAATGAGCGGTTCTTC.